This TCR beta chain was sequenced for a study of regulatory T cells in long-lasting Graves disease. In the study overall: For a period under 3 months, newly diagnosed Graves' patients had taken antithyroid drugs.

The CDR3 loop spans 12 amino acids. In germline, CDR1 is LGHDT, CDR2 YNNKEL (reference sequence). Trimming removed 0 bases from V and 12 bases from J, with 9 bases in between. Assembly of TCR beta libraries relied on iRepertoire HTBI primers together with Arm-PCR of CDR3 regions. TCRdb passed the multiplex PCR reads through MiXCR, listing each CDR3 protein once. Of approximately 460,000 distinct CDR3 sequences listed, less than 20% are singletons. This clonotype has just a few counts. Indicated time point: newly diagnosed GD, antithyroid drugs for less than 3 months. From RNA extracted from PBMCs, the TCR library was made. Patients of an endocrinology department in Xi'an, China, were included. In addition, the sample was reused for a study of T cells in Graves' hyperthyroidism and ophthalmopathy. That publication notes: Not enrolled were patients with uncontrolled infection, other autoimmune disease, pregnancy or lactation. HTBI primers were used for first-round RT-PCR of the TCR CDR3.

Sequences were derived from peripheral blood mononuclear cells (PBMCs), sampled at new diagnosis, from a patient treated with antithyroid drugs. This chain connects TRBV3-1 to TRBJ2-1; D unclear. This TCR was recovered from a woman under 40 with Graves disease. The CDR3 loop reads CASSQEPYWQFF. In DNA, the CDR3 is TGTGCCAGCAGCCAAGAACCGTATTGGCAGTTCTTC.